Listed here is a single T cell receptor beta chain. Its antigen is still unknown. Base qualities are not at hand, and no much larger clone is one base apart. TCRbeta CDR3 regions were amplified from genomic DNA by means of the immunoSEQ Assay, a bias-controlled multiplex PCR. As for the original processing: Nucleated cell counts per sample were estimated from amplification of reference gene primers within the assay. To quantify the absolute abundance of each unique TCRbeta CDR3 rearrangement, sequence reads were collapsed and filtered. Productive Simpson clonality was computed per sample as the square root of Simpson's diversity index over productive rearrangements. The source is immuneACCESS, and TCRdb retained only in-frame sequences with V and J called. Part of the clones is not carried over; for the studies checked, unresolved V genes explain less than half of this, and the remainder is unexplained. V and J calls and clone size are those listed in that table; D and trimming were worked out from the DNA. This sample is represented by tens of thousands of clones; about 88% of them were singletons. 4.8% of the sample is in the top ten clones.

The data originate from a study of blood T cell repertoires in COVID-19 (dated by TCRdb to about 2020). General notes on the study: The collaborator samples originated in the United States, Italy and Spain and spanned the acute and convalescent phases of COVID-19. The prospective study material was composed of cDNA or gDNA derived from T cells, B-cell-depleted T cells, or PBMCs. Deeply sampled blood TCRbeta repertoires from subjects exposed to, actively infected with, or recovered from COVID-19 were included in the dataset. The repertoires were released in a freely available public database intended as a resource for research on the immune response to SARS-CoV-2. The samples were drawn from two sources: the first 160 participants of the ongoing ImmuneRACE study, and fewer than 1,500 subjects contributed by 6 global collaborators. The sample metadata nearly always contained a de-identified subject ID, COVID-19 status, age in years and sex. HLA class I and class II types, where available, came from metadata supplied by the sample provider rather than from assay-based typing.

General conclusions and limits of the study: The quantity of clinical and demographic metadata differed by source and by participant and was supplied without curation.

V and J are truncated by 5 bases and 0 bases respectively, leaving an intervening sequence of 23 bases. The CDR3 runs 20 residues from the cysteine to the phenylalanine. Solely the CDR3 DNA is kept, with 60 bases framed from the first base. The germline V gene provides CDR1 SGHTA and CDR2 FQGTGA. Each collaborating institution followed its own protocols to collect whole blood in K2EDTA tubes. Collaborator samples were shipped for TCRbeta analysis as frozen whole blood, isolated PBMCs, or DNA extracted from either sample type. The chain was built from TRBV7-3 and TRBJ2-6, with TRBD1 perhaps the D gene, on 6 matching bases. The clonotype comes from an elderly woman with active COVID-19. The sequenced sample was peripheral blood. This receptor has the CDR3 CASSPLSGTPAFSGANVLTF. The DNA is TGTGCCAGCAGCCCGCTATCTGGGACACCTGCATTCTCTGGGGCCAACGTCCTGACTTTC.